A single sample is the source of the 13 T cell receptor beta chains below, sequenced in a study of shared clonotypes between healthy human individuals. The data were produced by immunoSEQ multiplex PCR, yet TCRdb's version contains in-frame clones alone and is incomplete. The table has under 1 million clones, around 92% seen once. Naive CD8 cells, CD45RO-negative and positively selected for CCR7, excluded terminally differentiated effector memory CD45RA+ cells. The sequenced material came from naive CD8+ T cells sorted from blood. The receptors originated from a man under 40 in good health.

This sequence joins TRBV9 and TRBJ1-4; D unresolved. Per germline, CDR1 SGDLS and CDR2 YYNGEE. The length of the CDR3 is 13 residues. Trimming took off 5 bases at V and 5 bases at J, with 10 bases between the two ends. For the CDR3, the DNA is TGTGCCAGCAGGAGAGAGGAGAATGAAAAACTGTTTTTT. The encoded protein is CASRREENEKLFF.

The rearrangement links TRBV7-9 to TRBJ2-7; a weak D match, TRBD2 (5 bases). Germline V gene sequence: CDR1 SEHNR, CDR2 FQNEAQ (reference sequence). The V gene lost 6 bases and the J gene lost 2 bases, with 11 bases spanning the gap. The CDR3 runs to 13 residues. Written as DNA, the CDR3 is TGTGCCAGCAGGGCTGACGGGACCTACGAGCAGTACTTC. This encodes CASRADGTYEQYF.

The chain employs TRBV7-9 and TRBJ1-2; TRBD1 is a possible D gene (6 bases). This CDR3 has 19 amino acids. CDR1 is SEHNR and CDR2 is FQNEAQ in the germline V gene (reference sequence). Trimming removed 5 bases at V and 1 base at J, with 26 bases between. As DNA, the CDR3 is TGTGCCAGCAGCCCGTCCTTAGGGGACACCTCTCGGCTTAACTATGGCTACACCTTC. Encoded protein: CASSPSLGDTSRLNYGYTF.

The genes are TRBV28 and TRBJ2-2; weak D call: TRBD1 (5 bases). With 6 bases removed from V and 0 bases from J, the gap between germline ends came to 8 bases. Germline-derived CDR1 and CDR2 are MDHEN and SYDVKM. The CDR3 extends over 14 amino acids. The CDR3 nucleotides read TGTGCCAGCAGGGCACAGGCGAACACCGGGGAGCTGTTTTTT. Translated: CASRAQANTGELFF.

The J gene is TRBJ2-1, the V gene TRBV27; TRBD1 matches at 11 bases. This CDR3 is built from 14 residues. CDR1 and CDR2 (germline): MNHEY, SMNVEV (reference sequence). The V segment lost 8 bases and the J segment 3 bases; nucleotides outside the gene matches: 3. As DNA, the CDR3 is TGTGCCAGCGGACAGGGGGCGGTCTACAATGAGCAGTTCTTC. It translates to CASGQGAVYNEQFF.

V usage is TRBV5-1 and J usage is TRBJ1-3; D is undetermined. This CDR3 comprises 13 residues. The V gene's germline CDR1 is SGHRS and CDR2 YFSETQ. V lost 1 base to trimming and J lost 1 base, with 3 bases between them. CDR3 sequence (DNA): TGCGCCAGCAGCTTGAATTCTGGAAACACCATATATTTT. It encodes CASSLNSGNTIYF.

This clone has just one count. The chain is built from TRBV7-2 and TRBJ2-5; tentatively, D is TRBD1 or TRBD2 (5 bases each). V lost 3 bases and J 4 bases, leaving 18 bases between the germline ends. The germline V gene encodes CDR1 SGHTA and CDR2 FQGNSA. The CDR3 is 16 amino acids. This chain's CDR3 is CASSLPGTPGLETQYF. CDR3 coding DNA: TGTGCCAGCAGCTTGCCCGGGACGCCGGGGTTAGAGACCCAGTACTTC.

This clone has only a few counts. The chain combines TRBV28 with TRBJ1-2; D remains ambiguous. CDR3 size: 11 residues. CDR1 and CDR2 (germline): MDHEN, SYDVKM. V lost 7 bases, J lost 4 bases, and 7 bases lay in between. The CDR3 sequence is CASKAGYGYTF. The CDR3 DNA sequence: TGTGCCAGCAAGGCGGGCTATGGCTACACCTTC.

CDR3: CASRPRGHGYGYTF. The DNA of the CDR3 is TGTGCCAGCAGGCCCAGGGGGCACGGCTATGGCTACACCTTC. V gene TRBV6-6 combines with J gene TRBJ1-2; TRBD1 matches 8 bases. Germline trimming cut 6 bases from V and 4 bases from J; bases unmatched to any gene: 7. The CDR3 is 14 amino acids. Germline CDR1 reads MNHNY; CDR2 reads SVGAGI (reference sequence).

The chain couples TRBV11-2 to TRBJ2-5; TRBD2 agrees at 8 bases. J lost 7 bases, V lost 6 bases, and 7 bases had no gene match. This CDR3 is built from 13 residues. Germline V gene data show CDR1 as SGHAT and CDR2 as FQNNGV. The chain's CDR3 is CASSRPGGGTQYF. CDR3 bases: TGTGCCAGCAGTCGGCCCGGGGGGGGGACCCAGTACTTC.

The chain links TRBV13 to TRBJ2-1, with D possibly called TRBD1 or TRBD2 (5 bases each). V gave up 1 base and J gave up 10 bases, with 23 bases separating them. CDR3 length: 17 residues. Germline V gene sequence: CDR1 PRHDT, CDR2 FYEKMQ (reference sequence). CDR3 amino acids: CASSLESEGPFGPEQFF. In nucleotides, the CDR3 is TGTGCCAGCAGCTTAGAATCCGAGGGGCCTTTTGGACCCGAGCAGTTCTTC.

The V and J genes are TRBV27 and TRBJ2-1; the match to TRBD2 covers 7 bases. The germline gives CDR1 MNHEY, CDR2 SMNVEV (reference sequence). Unmatched junction bases numbered 13, after V lost 6 bases and J lost 8 bases. The CDR3 totals 15 residues. The CDR3 DNA reads as TGTGCCAGCAGACTCACTAGCGAACCCTTGGATGAGCAGTTCTTC. It translates to CASRLTSEPLDEQFF.

V gene TRBV19 combines with J gene TRBJ2-7; 7 positions agree with TRBD1. Germline V lookup: CDR1 LNHDA, CDR2 SQIVND (reference sequence). Trimming took 5 bases from V and 0 from J; bases not matched to a gene: 4. The CDR3 contains 14 residues. The CDR3 DNA reads as TGTGCCAGTAGTTCCCGGGACAGCTCCTACGAGCAGTACTTC. It translates to CASSSRDSSYEQYF.